This TCR beta chain is from a study of cytomegalovirus exposure and HLA in healthy donors. Study information: From about 179 million T cells, an earlier analysis saw some 120 million unique TCR beta sequences.

The PCR made use of 60 Vbeta and 13 Jbeta primers. This table comes from immunoSEQ multiplex PCR, and its TCRdb copy is limited to in-frame clones, with some not included. The sample has approximately 110,000 clones, roughly 13% seen once; the top ten hold around 16%. The CDR3 is 18 amino acids. V shed 5 bases and J 0 bases; nucleotides not matched to a gene: 9. Germline CDR1 SEHNR, CDR2 FQNEAQ (reference sequence). On this clone itself: Its antigen is unknown.

Study conclusions and caveats: Later on, an analysis tied around 17,000 TCR beta sequences to HLA alleles at 0.05 false discovery rate. Later, an analysis showed that TCR beta chains associated with HLA were more clonally expanded than others that were equally common.

This clonotype was obtained from a man aged 40-49 years in good health and CMV-seropositive. This rearrangement joins TRBV7-9 to TRBJ2-6; TRBD2 matches at 8 bases. The sample comprised PBMCs. Here the CDR3 reads CASSRGGATYSGANVLTF. The CDR3 DNA reads TGTGCCAGCAGCCGGGGGGGGGCGACGTACTCTGGGGCCAACGTCCTGACTTTC.